Below, 17 T cell receptor beta chains from the same sample are listed, as sequenced in a study of blood T cell repertoires in COVID-19. Some clones are missing from TCRdb's copy, which holds only in-frame ones; the method was immunoSEQ multiplex PCR. The sample has 350,000 to 400,000 clones, around 91% seen once; the top ten hold 6.5%. Sequencing was performed on peripheral blood. The receptor set was obtained from a man between 18 and 29 years old with active or convalescent COVID-19.

This clone was observed a single time. V usage is TRBV6-5 and J usage is TRBJ2-5; 12 positions agree with TRBD2. Germline CDR1 reads MNHEY; CDR2 reads SVGAGI. The trim removed 2 bases at V and 5 bases at J, leaving 6 bases unmatched. The CDR3 consists of 16 residues. In DNA form, the CDR3 reads TGTGCCAGCAGTTACGCAGGACTAGCGGGAACGGAGACCCAGTACTTC. It codes for CASSYAGLAGTETQYF.

The chain employs TRBV18 and TRBJ1-1; D is uncertain. This CDR3 is 13 amino acids long. Trimming pared 4 bases from V and 6 bases from J, leaving 12 bases between. The germline V gene encodes CDR1 KGHSH and CDR2 LQKENI. The CDR3 reads CASSQSGSPEAFF. CDR3 nucleotides: TGTGCCAGCTCACAATCAGGTTCCCCTGAAGCTTTCTTT.

The V and J genes are TRBV28 and TRBJ1-1, with D possibly being TRBD1 (5 bases). The V gene lost 4 bases and the J gene lost 1 base, with 13 bases spanning the gap. Germline-derived CDR1 and CDR2 are MDHEN and SYDVKM. This CDR3 region has 15 residues. The CDR3 spells CASSSQGSRNTEAFF. The CDR3 DNA follows: TGTGCCAGCAGTTCCCAGGGTAGTAGGAACACTGAAGCTTTCTTT.

The chain has TRBV7-9 and TRBJ2-5; TRBD2 matches at 13 bases. The CDR3 spans 17 residues. The germline gives CDR1 SEHNR, CDR2 FQNEAQ (reference sequence). Trimming cost V 5 bases and J 3 bases; bases outside gene matches: 9. CDR3 sequence: CASSLGLAGPGKETQYF. In DNA, the CDR3 is TGTGCCAGCAGCCTGGGACTAGCGGGACCCGGAAAAGAGACCCAGTACTTC.

In this sample, this clone turned up once. This sequence joins TRBV7-6 and TRBJ2-7, with a weak D call TRBD2 (5 bases). CDR3 size: 13 residues. Germline lookup yields CDR1 SGHVS and CDR2 FNYEAQ. V was cut by 1 base and J by 6 bases, with 10 bases left in between. The CDR3 DNA reads TGTGCCAGCAGCTTAGTTCGGGGTGGCGAGCAGTACTTC. It yields the protein CASSLVRGGEQYF.

The chain links TRBV14 to TRBJ2-7; TRBD1 might be the D (5 bases). Trimming took 8 bases from V and 0 from J, leaving 8 bases between them. The CDR3 is made up of 12 amino acids. Germline CDR1 reads SGHDN; CDR2 reads FVKESK. CDR3 sequence (DNA): TGTGCCAGCTCGACAGTCTCCTACGAGCAGTACTTC. It yields the protein CASSTVSYEQYF. The full variable domain, in which reference TRBV14 and TRBJ2-7 provide the parts outside the CDR3, is EAGVTQFPSHSVIEKGQTVTLRCDPISGHDNLYWYRRVMGKEIKFLLHFVKESKQDESGMPNNRFLAERTGGTYSTLKVQPAELEDSGVYFCASSTVSYEQYFGPGTRLTVT.

The chain recombines TRBV19 with TRBJ1-3; no firm D call. Germline V gives CDR1 LNHDA, CDR2 SQIVND (reference sequence). The CDR3 runs 14 residues. The V end lost 9 bases, the J end lost 0 bases, and 12 bases lay between the germline ends. Here the CDR3 reads CASTPGSSGNTIYF. The CDR3 bases are TGTGCCAGCACCCCGGGTAGCTCTGGAAACACCATATATTTT. Filled out from reference TRBV19 and TRBJ1-3, the complete variable domain reads DGGITQSPKYLFRKEGQNVTLSCEQNLNHDAMYWYRQDPGQGLRLIYYSQIVNDFQKGDIAEGYSVSREKKESFPLTVTSAQKNPTAFYLCASTPGSSGNTIYFGEGSWLTVV.

The J gene is TRBJ2-3, the V gene TRBV6-4; TRBD2 aligns across 7 bases. The CDR3 extends over 13 amino acids. Germline-derived CDR1 and CDR2 are MRHNA and SNTAGT. V dropped 8 bases and J dropped 2; count of bases not matched to a gene: 4. The CDR3 spells CASRDYITDTQYF. The CDR3 DNA follows: TGTGCCAGCCGGGACTACATCACAGATACGCAGTATTTT.

The rearrangement links TRBV9 to TRBJ2-3, with a tentative D call TRBD2 (6 bases). V shed 0 bases and J shed 4 bases, with 15 bases lying between them. CDR3 size: 16 residues. The V gene's germline CDR1 is SGDLS and CDR2 YYNGEE. The CDR3 DNA reads as TGTGCCAGCAGCGTAGTTTTCGGGGGAAGCTCAGATACGCAGTATTTT. Translated: CASSVVFGGSSDTQYF.

The chain has TRBV7-3 and TRBJ1-2; 8 bases fit TRBD1. CDR1 and CDR2 from the germline V gene are SGHTA and FQGTGA. The V and J ends lost 5 bases and 6 bases, in that order; junction bases with no gene match: 17. The CDR3 has 17 residues. CDR3 amino acids: CASSLWDRSLLGDGYTF. In DNA, the CDR3 is TGTGCCAGCAGCCTATGGGACAGGAGCCTACTGGGGGATGGCTACACCTTC.

The chain uses TRBV9 and TRBJ2-4, with TRBD1 matching 7 bases. Trimming removed 4 bases from V and 2 bases from J; junction bases left unmatched: 6. In germline, CDR1 is SGDLS, CDR2 YYNGEE. This CDR3 spans 15 amino acids. The CDR3 here is CASSKTTGTKNIQYF. CDR3 nucleotide sequence: TGTGCCAGCAGCAAGACGACAGGGACCAAAAACATTCAGTACTTC.

J is TRBJ1-2 and V is TRBV3-1 (or the pseudogene TRBV3-2); tentative D call: TRBD1 (5 bases). There are 14 residues in the CDR3. Germline CDR1 is LGHDT and CDR2 is YNNKEL (reference sequence). V shed 3 bases and J shed 8 bases, with 16 bases lying between them. The CDR3 protein is CASSQGGRRGGYTF. CDR3 DNA: TGTGCCAGCAGCCAGGGGGGACGGAGAGGAGGCTACACCTTC.

The chain uses TRBV29-1 and TRBJ2-3; D uncertain. In germline, CDR1 is SQVTM, CDR2 ANQGSEA. Deletions cut 3 bases from V and 0 bases from J, with 13 bases between. The CDR3 runs 15 residues. DNA for the CDR3: TGCAGCGTTGATCCTTCGGCAGCGAGCACAGATACGCAGTATTTT. Translated, it gives CSVDPSAASTDTQYF.

V and J are TRBV5-1 and TRBJ1-5; 8 nucleotides agree with TRBD1. V lost 0 bases, J lost 5 bases, and 4 bases stayed unmatched. The CDR3 has 15 amino acids. Per germline, CDR1 SGHRS and CDR2 YFSETQ. In nucleotides, the CDR3 is TGCGCCAGCAGCTTGGGGCAGGGGGCCTATCAGCCCCAGCATTTT. Its translation is CASSLGQGAYQPQHF.

The gene calls are TRBV6-5 and TRBJ1-6; 9 nucleotides line up with TRBD1. This CDR3 has 15 residues. Trimming cost V 6 bases and J 10 bases; bases outside gene matches: 10. Germline V gene lookup returns CDR1 MNHEY and CDR2 SVGAGI. CDR3 in amino acids: CASSRGDRELSPLHF. CDR3 bases: TGTGCCAGCAGCCGCGGGGACAGGGAATTATCACCCCTCCACTTT.

The chain uses TRBV6-6 and TRBJ2-7, with 10 nucleotides matching TRBD1. CDR1 is MNHNY and CDR2 is SVGAGI in the germline V gene (reference sequence). Losses at the gene ends were 6 bases for V and 1 base for J; bases not matched to a gene: 6. The CDR3 totals 15 residues. CDR3 sequence reads: CASRQTGGRSYEQYF. In DNA form, the CDR3 reads TGTGCCAGCAGGCAGACAGGGGGCAGATCCTACGAGCAGTACTTC.

V is TRBV7-2 and J is TRBJ1-4, with TRBD1 as a possible D gene (5 bases). Trimming took off 5 bases at V and 5 bases at J, with 15 bases between the two ends. Germline CDR1 and CDR2: SGHTA and FQGNSA. This CDR3 spans 15 amino acids. The CDR3 region is CASSRPGYQNEKLFF. CDR3 nucleotides: TGTGCCAGCAGCAGACCAGGGTACCAGAATGAAAAACTGTTTTTT.